The 20 T cell receptor beta chains below all came from one sample that was sequenced in a study of blood T cell repertoires in COVID-19. Profiling relied on immunoSEQ multiplex PCR, and the TCRdb table lists in-frame clones only, not all of them. The repertoire holds around 250,000 clones, with 90% as singletons. Sequenced sample: PBMCs or T cells enriched from blood (not recorded which). All receptors derive from a middle-aged man who had been exposed to COVID-19.

This chain uses TRBV24-1 with TRBJ2-5, with 10 bases lining up with TRBD2. The CDR3 has 13 residues. Per germline, CDR1 KGHDR and CDR2 SFDVKD. The V segment lost 10 bases and the J segment 5 bases; nucleotides outside the gene matches: 6. The CDR3 DNA reads as TGTGCCACAGGGCTAGCGGGAGCGGAGACCCAGTACTTC. It is translated as CATGLAGAETQYF.

The rearrangement links TRBV5-1 to TRBJ2-1, with 11 bases fitting TRBD2. Per germline, CDR1 SGHRS and CDR2 YFSETQ. The CDR3 has 16 amino acids. Germline trimming cut 4 bases from V and 5 bases from J; bases unmatched to any gene: 8. The CDR3 coding sequence is TGCGCCAGCAGCACACATCCGGGACTAGCGGACAATGAGCAGTTCTTC. Its protein is CASSTHPGLADNEQFF.

The chain carries TRBV28 and TRBJ1-4; tentatively, D is TRBD1 (6 bases). The CDR3 runs 15 residues. V lost 4 bases and J lost 2, with 11 bases in between. Per germline, CDR1 MDHEN and CDR2 SYDVKM. The CDR3 sequence is CASSSPRGTNEKLFF. The CDR3 nucleotides read TGTGCCAGCAGTTCTCCCAGGGGCACTAATGAAAAACTGTTTTTT.

This rearrangement joins TRBV15 to TRBJ2-7, with TRBD1 as a possible D gene (6 bases). The CDR3 contains 14 residues. CDR1 is LNHNV and CDR2 is YYDKDF in the germline V gene (reference sequence). V was shortened by 2 bases and J by 1 base, with 9 bases between the two germline ends. Here the CDR3 reads CATSRRQESYEQYF. CDR3 nucleotide sequence: TGTGCCACCAGCAGAAGACAGGAATCCTACGAGCAGTACTTC.

The rearrangement links TRBV11-3 to TRBJ1-1, with a weak D call TRBD1 (5 bases). The CDR3 length is 15 residues. V lost 3 bases and J lost 6, with 17 bases in between. Germline values: CDR1 SGHNT, CDR2 YENEEA. As DNA, the CDR3 is TGTGCCAGCAGCTTTTTTGGGAGGGGAGACTCTGAAGCTTTCTTT. Protein: CASSFFGRGDSEAFF.

The J gene is TRBJ1-3, the V gene TRBV5-4; no firm D call. With 0 bases removed from V and 2 bases from J, the gap between germline ends came to 12 bases. The CDR3 contains 16 residues. The germline gives CDR1 SGHNT, CDR2 YYREEE (reference sequence). The CDR3 here is CASSLDPGFTGNTIYF. The CDR3 nucleotides read TGTGCCAGCAGCTTGGACCCGGGTTTCACTGGAAACACCATATATTTT. The full variable domain, in which reference TRBV5-4 and TRBJ1-3 provide the parts outside the CDR3, is ETGVTQSPTHLIKTRGQQVTLRCSSQSGHNTVSWYQQALGQGPQFIFQYYREEENGRGNFPPRFSGLQFPNYSSELNVNALELDDSALYLCASSLDPGFTGNTIYFGEGSWLTVV.

V is TRBV3-1 (or the pseudogene TRBV3-2) and J is TRBJ2-3, with 8 bases that match TRBD2. The CDR3 length is 16 residues. Germline V gene sequence: CDR1 LGHDT, CDR2 YNNKEL (reference sequence). The V segment lost 4 bases and the J segment 0 bases; nucleotides outside the gene matches: 6. CDR3 in DNA: TGTGCCAGCAGCCTGCTTAGCGGGATAAGCACAGATACGCAGTATTTT. It is translated as CASSLLSGISTDTQYF.

The V call is TRBV7-8, the J call TRBJ1-1; maybe TRBD1 (6 bases). This CDR3 comprises 14 residues. Germline V gene lookup returns CDR1 SGHVS and CDR2 FQNEAQ. V was shortened by 3 bases and J by 3 bases, with 11 bases between the two germline ends. This CDR3 is CASSFPGEYTEAFF. The CDR3, as DNA: TGTGCCAGCAGCTTTCCAGGGGAGTACACTGAAGCTTTCTTT. Looking up the rest from reference TRBV7-8 and TRBJ1-1 gives the full variable domain: GAGVSQSPRYKVAKRGQDVALRCDPISGHVSLFWYQQALGQGPEFLTYFQNEAQLDKSGLPSDRFFAERPEGSVSTLKIQRTQQEDSAVYLCASSFPGEYTEAFFGQGTRLTVV.

V and J are TRBV5-1 and TRBJ1-1, with D possibly matching TRBD1 (5 bases). The V end lost 0 bases, the J end lost 6 bases, and 9 bases lay between the germline ends. This CDR3 region has 13 residues. Germline loops: CDR1 SGHRS, CDR2 YFSETQ. DNA of the CDR3: TGCGCCAGCAGCTTGGAAGGGGCTCCTGAAGCTTTCTTT. Translation: CASSLEGAPEAFF.

J is TRBJ2-5 and V is TRBV5-1, with 8 bases aligning to TRBD1. Germline assignment: CDR1 SGHRS and CDR2 YFSETQ. The CDR3 spans 14 residues. J lost 5 bases, V lost 4 bases, and 7 bases had no gene match. CDR3 protein: CASSMGQVLETQYF. CDR3 DNA sequence: TGCGCCAGCAGCATGGGACAGGTCCTGGAGACCCAGTACTTC.

This clone appeared a single time. The chain couples TRBV7-2 to TRBJ2-1, with TRBD2 identical over 11 bases. Germline V lookup: CDR1 SGHTA, CDR2 FQGNSA. Losses at the gene ends were 3 bases for V and 7 bases for J; bases not matched to a gene: 5. The CDR3 has 15 residues. For the CDR3, the DNA is TGTGCCAGCAGCTTTAGCGGGGGGGCCGAAAATGAGCAGTTCTTC. Residues: CASSFSGGAENEQFF. The full variable domain, its missing parts supplied by reference TRBV7-2 and TRBJ2-1, is GAGVSQSPSNKVTEKGKDVELRCDPISGHTALYWYRQSLGQGLEFLIYFQGNSAPDKSGLPSDRFSAERTGGSVSTLTIQRTQQEDSAVYLCASSFSGGAENEQFFGPGTRLTVL.

With regard to this clone: This sample also contains other DNA sequences that code for the same CDR3. This sequence joins TRBV5-1 and TRBJ1-1, with 10 bases aligning to TRBD1. V dropped 0 bases and J dropped 4; count of bases not matched to a gene: 0. The germline CDR1 and CDR2 sequences are SGHRS and YFSETQ. This CDR3 spans 14 amino acids. For the CDR3, the DNA is TGCGCCAGCAGCTTGGGGACAGGGGGCACTGAAGCTTTCTTT. Amino acid sequence: CASSLGTGGTEAFF.

V usage is TRBV5-6 and J usage is TRBJ2-3; 11 nucleotides agree with TRBD2. The CDR3 extends over 16 amino acids. The germline V gene has CDR1 SGHDT and CDR2 YYEEEE. Trimming cost V 2 bases and J 4 bases; bases outside gene matches: 6. The CDR3 sequence is CASSFVGTSGSDTQYF. CDR3 nucleotide sequence: TGTGCCAGCAGCTTTGTAGGGACTAGCGGATCAGATACGCAGTATTTT.

This chain connects TRBV6-1 to TRBJ2-3; 7 nucleotides agree with TRBD2. The CDR3 runs to 16 residues. Germline CDR1 is MNHNS and CDR2 is SASEGT. The V segment lost 3 bases and the J segment 0 bases; nucleotides outside the gene matches: 6. CDR3 region: CASSDGSGRSTDTQYF. Written as DNA, the CDR3 is TGTGCCAGCAGTGACGGTAGCGGGCGTAGCACAGATACGCAGTATTTT.

The J gene is TRBJ1-4, the V gene TRBV29-1; D possibly corresponds to TRBD1 (5 bases). CDR3 length: 13 amino acids. Germline assignment: CDR1 SQVTM and CDR2 ANQGSEA. Trimming took 5 bases from V and 5 from J, leaving 12 bases between them. CDR3 DNA: TGCAGCGTTCGTAGGGGAGGGAATGAAAAACTGTTTTTT. It encodes CSVRRGGNEKLFF.

The chain is built from TRBV2 and TRBJ2-1; D might be TRBD2 (6 bases). The germline V and J ends were trimmed by 11 bases and 10 bases, with 18 bases remaining between them. The germline V gene encodes CDR1 SNHLY and CDR2 FYNNEI. The CDR3 sequence is 12 residues long. The CDR3 loop is CAGSASAREQFF. CDR3 nucleotide sequence: TGTGCCGGGTCTGCTAGCGCTCGAGAGCAGTTCTTC.

The chain recombines TRBV9 with TRBJ1-5; D not resolved. This CDR3 is 15 amino acids long. Looked up from germline, CDR1 is SGDLS and CDR2 is YYNGEE. V lost 0 bases, J lost 3 bases, and 10 bases lay in between. CDR3 protein: CASSVGSAFNQPQHF. The CDR3 nucleotides are TGTGCCAGCAGCGTAGGGTCAGCGTTCAATCAGCCCCAGCATTTT.

For this clone: The germline gene is not matched at one end of the junction; a read error may be the cause. V is TRBV27 and J is TRBJ1-2; TRBD1 is a possible D gene (5 bases). This CDR3 comprises 13 residues. Per the germline V gene, CDR1 is MNHEY and CDR2 is SMNVEV (reference sequence). Here the CDR3 DNA reads TGTGCCAGCAGTATATCGGGGCTCTATGGCTACACCTTC. This sequence encodes CASSISGLYGYTF.

The chain uses TRBV10-3 and TRBJ2-7; TRBD1 matches at 10 bases. V was pared by 5 bases and J by 5 bases, with 6 bases of the junction left unmatched. This CDR3 spans 14 amino acids. Germline V gives CDR1 ENHRY, CDR2 SYGVKD. CDR3 nucleotide sequence: TGTGCCATCAGTCGGGACAGGGGATACCACGAGCAGTACGTC. It is translated as CAISRDRGYHEQYV.

V is TRBV28 and J is TRBJ1-5; 7 bases match TRBD1. Germline V gene sequence: CDR1 MDHEN, CDR2 SYDVKM. The CDR3 runs to 16 residues. The ends lost 3 bases at V and 3 bases at J; junction bases unmatched: 8. This CDR3 is CASSFLQGGSNQPQHF. The CDR3 nucleotides read TGTGCCAGCAGTTTTTTGCAGGGGGGATCCAATCAGCCCCAGCATTTT.